Reported below is one T cell receptor beta chain. The V end was cut by 6 bases, the J end by 5 bases, with 17 bases between. CDR1 is SGHDT, CDR2 YYEEEE, per germline. The CDR3 runs to 14 residues. Profiled with immunoSEQ multiplex PCR; TCRdb holds only in-frame clones, not every one. The sample includes about 84,000 clones, roughly 93% of them seen just once. The data originate from a study of technical replicates of blood from a few donors. The J gene is TRBJ2-5, the V gene TRBV5-6; the D gene is possibly TRBD1 (6 bases). The TCR was taken from a human donor in good health. Sequencing used T cells isolated from PBMCs. DNA for the CDR3: TGTGCCAGCAACGCTGGGGGCAGGGAGGAGACCCAGTACTTC. It yields the protein CASNAGGREETQYF.